This T cell receptor (beta chain) was sequenced for a study of identical twins. General study results and limits: Insertion counts were lower in abundant cord blood beta clonotypes, a trend that memory repertoires did not show.

TCRdb reprocessed the 5' RACE reads with MiXCR, giving one entry per CDR3 protein. The sample has roughly 710,000 distinct CDR3 sequences, 5.5% to 6.5% seen once. In every case, the donor was a healthy Caucasian. As concerns this clonotype: Antigen specificity is unknown.

This receptor was obtained from a man aged 18 to 29 in good health. Input material: naive T cells sorted from blood.

CDR3 coding DNA: TGTGCCAGTAGTATAGCTAGCACAGATACGCAGTATTTT. Amino acids: CASSIASTDTQYF. The chain recombines TRBV19 with TRBJ2-3; D ambiguous. CDR3 length equals 13 residues. Trimming took off 1 base at V and 0 bases at J, with 2 bases between the two ends. The germline V gene has CDR1 LNHDA and CDR2 SQIVND (reference sequence).